This entry features one T cell receptor (beta chain) sequence. This sample stems from a study of blood T cell repertoires in COVID-19. The germline V gene has CDR1 SGHNT and CDR2 YENEEA. The CDR3 sequence is 16 residues long. Trimming took off 4 bases at V and 3 bases at J, with 16 bases between the two ends. Only in-frame clones appear in the TCRdb table, and some are missing; sequencing was by immunoSEQ multiplex PCR. The sample consists of some 390,000 clones, around 87% of them appearing once. The TCR comes from a woman aged 60 to 75 with COVID-19, enrolled during active disease. The source material was peripheral blood. The V and J genes are TRBV11-3 and TRBJ2-1; a possible D gene is TRBD2 (6 bases). CDR3 DNA sequence: TGTGCCAGCAGCTCCTATAGCGGAGAAAGCTACAATGAGCAGTTCTTC. Translation gives CASSSYSGESYNEQFF.